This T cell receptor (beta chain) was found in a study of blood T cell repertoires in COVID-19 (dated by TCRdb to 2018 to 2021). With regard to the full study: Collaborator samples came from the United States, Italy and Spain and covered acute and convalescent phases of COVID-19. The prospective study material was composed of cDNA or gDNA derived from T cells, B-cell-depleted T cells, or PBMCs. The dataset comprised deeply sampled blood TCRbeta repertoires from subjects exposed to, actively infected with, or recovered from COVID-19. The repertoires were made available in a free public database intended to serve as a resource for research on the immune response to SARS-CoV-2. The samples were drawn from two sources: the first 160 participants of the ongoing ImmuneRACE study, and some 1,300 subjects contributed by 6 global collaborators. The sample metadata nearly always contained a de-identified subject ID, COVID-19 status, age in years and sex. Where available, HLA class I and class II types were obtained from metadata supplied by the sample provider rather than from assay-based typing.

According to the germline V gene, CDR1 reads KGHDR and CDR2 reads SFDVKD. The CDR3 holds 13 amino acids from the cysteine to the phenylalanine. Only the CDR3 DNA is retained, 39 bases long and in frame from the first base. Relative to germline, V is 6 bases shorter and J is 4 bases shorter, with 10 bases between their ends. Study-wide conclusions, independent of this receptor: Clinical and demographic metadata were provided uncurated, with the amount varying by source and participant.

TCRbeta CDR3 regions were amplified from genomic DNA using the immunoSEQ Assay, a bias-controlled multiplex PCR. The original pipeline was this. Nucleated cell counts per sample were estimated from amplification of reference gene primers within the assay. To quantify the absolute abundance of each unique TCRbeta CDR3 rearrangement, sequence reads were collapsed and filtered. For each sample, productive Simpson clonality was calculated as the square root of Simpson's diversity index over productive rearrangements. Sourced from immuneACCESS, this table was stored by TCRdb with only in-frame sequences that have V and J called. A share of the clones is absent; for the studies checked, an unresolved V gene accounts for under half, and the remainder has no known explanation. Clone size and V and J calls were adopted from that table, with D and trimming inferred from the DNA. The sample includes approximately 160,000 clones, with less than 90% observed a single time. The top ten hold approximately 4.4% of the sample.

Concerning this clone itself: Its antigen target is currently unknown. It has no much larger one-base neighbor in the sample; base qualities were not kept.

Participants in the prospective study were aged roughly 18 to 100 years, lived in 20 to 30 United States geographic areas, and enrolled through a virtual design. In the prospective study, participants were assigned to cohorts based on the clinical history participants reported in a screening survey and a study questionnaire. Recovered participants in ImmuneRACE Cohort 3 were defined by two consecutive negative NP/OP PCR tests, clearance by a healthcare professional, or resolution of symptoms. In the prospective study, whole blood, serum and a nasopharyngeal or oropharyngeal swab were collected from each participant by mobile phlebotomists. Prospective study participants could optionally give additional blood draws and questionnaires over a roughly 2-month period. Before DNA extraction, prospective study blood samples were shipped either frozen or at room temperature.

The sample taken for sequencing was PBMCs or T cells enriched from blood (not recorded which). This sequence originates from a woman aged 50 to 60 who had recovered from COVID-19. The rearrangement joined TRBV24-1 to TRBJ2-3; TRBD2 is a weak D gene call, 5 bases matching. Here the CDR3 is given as CATSQTSSDTQYF. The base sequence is TGTGCCACCAGTCAAACTAGTTCAGATACGCAGTATTTT.